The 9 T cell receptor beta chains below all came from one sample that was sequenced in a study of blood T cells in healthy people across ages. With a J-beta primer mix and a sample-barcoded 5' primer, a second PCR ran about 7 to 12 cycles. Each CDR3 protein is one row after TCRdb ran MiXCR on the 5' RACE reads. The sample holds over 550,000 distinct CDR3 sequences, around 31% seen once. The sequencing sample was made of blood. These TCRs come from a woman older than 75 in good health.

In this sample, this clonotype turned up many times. CDR3 amino acids: CASSQGGRTPYQETQYF. The CDR3 DNA follows: TGTGCCAGCAGCCAGGGGGGCAGGACACCGTACCAAGAGACCCAGTACTTC. The rearrangement links TRBV3-1 to TRBJ2-5; D possibly matches TRBD1 or TRBD2 (6 bases each). V lost 3 bases and J lost 0, with 17 bases in between. The CDR3 runs 17 residues. The V gene's germline CDR1 is LGHDT and CDR2 YNNKEL (reference sequence).

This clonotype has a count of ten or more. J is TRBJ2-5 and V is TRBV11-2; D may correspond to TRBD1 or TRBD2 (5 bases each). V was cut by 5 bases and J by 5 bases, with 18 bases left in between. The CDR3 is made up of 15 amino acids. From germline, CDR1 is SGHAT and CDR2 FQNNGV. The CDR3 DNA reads TGTGCCAGCAGCCCAGAAGCAGGGTGGGGGGAGACCCAGTACTTC. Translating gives CASSPEAGWGETQYF.

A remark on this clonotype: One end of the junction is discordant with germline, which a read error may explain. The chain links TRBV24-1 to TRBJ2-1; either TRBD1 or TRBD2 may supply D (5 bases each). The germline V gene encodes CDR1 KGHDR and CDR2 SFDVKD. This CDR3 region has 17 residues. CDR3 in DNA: TGTGCCACCAGTGATTTGGGGGGACGGGGCGCCTACAATGAGCAGTTCTTT. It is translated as CATSDLGGRGAYNEQFF.

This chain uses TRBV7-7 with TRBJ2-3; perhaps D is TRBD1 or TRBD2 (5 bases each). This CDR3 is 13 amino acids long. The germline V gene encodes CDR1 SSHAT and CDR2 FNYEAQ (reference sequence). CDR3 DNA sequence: TGTGCTCGCAGCTCGTCTAGCCGAACAGGGCAGTATTTT. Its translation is CARSSSSRTGQYF.

The CDR3 DNA is TGTGCCAGTACGGGTAGCGGAACAGGTGGGAGGAACACTGAAGCTTTCTTT. Its translation: CASTGSGTGGRNTEAFF. The rearrangement uses TRBV19 and TRBJ1-1; D is possibly TRBD1 (5 bases). CDR1 is LNHDA and CDR2 is SQIVND in the germline V gene (reference sequence). Trimming removed 7 bases from V and 1 base from J, with 22 bases in between. This CDR3 has 17 amino acids.

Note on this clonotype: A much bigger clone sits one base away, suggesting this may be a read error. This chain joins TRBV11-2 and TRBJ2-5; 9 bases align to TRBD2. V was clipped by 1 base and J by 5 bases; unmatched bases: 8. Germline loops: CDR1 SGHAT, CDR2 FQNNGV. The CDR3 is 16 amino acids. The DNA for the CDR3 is TGTGCCAGCAGCTTAGTAGCGGGGGTGCCTGGGGAGACCCAGTACTTC. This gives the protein CASSLVAGVPGETQYF.

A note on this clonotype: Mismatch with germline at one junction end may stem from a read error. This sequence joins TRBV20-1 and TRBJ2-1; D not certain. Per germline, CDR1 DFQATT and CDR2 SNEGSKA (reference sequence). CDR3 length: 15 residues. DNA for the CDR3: TGCAGTGCCAGAGAACCTCGGGCAGGCTACAATGAGCAGTTCTTC. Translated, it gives CSAREPRAGYNEQFF.

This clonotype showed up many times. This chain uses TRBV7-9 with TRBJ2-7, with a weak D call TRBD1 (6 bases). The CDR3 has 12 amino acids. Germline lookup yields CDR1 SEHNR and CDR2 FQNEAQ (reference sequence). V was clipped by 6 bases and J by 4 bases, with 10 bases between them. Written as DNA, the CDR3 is TGTGCCAGCAGGGAACAGGGATACGAGCAGTACTTC. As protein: CASREQGYEQYF.

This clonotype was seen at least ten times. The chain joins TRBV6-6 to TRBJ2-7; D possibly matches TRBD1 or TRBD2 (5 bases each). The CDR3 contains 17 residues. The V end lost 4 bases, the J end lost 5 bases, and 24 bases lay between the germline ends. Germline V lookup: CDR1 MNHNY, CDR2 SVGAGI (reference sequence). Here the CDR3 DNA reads TGTGCCAGCAGTTCCTGGGTCGGGGAGAGGGGCTCTCACGAGCAGTACTTC. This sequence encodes CASSSWVGERGSHEQYF.